These T cell receptor beta chains were read from a single sample in a study of T cell responses to AZD1222 COVID-19 vaccine. Sequencing used immunoSEQ multiplex PCR; TCRdb keeps in-frame clones, though not all of them. The sample has 140,000 or so clones; 91% are singletons. The sequencing here drew on peripheral blood, taken 28 days after the second dose of the MenACWY control vaccine. The receptors shown here come from an adult who received the MenACWY meningococcal vaccine as a control. Both conserved end residues are part of each CDR3. The order of the fields is clone size, J gene, V gene, CDR3 protein. Size values are once, few and many counts, or a class for expanded clones, and some rows have none.

clone size: .
J gene: TRBJ2-5
V gene: TRBV28
CDR3 protein: CVKVSPGRLAAFQETQYF

clone size: .
J gene: TRBJ2-2
V gene: TRBV11-1
CDR3 protein: CASSRSGRDTGELFF

clone size: .
J gene: TRBJ1-1
V gene: TRBV28
CDR3 protein: CASTFGDTEAFF

clone size: .
J gene: TRBJ1-1
V gene: TRBV7-2
CDR3 protein: CASRPFIMNTEAFF

clone size: .
J gene: TRBJ2-1
V gene: TRBV11-3
CDR3 protein: CASSKPGYNEQFF

clone size: .
J gene: TRBJ2-2
V gene: TRBV28
CDR3 protein: CASTNGQGDTGELFF

clone size: .
J gene: TRBJ2-3
V gene: TRBV20-1
CDR3 protein: CSASPRTSGTDTQYF

clone size: .
J gene: TRBJ2-7
V gene: TRBV27
CDR3 protein: CASSLSLSGNSYEQYF

clone size: .
J gene: TRBJ2-1
V gene: TRBV12-3/TRBV12-4
CDR3 protein: CASWPREGTEQFF

clone size: .
J gene: TRBJ2-7
V gene: TRBV28
CDR3 protein: CASSLSGPPYEQYF

clone size: .
J gene: TRBJ1-2
V gene: TRBV5-1
CDR3 protein: CASSPEGQNYGYTF

clone size: .
J gene: TRBJ1-3
V gene: TRBV19
CDR3 protein: CASSTAFNSGNTIYF

clone size: .
J gene: TRBJ1-6
V gene: TRBV6-1
CDR3 protein: CASSAQPASSYNSPLHF

clone size: .
J gene: TRBJ1-1
V gene: TRBV28
CDR3 protein: CASSPPGNTEAFF

clone size: .
J gene: TRBJ1-5
V gene: TRBV6-1
CDR3 protein: CASSDLGQGGAYSNQPQHF

clone size: .
J gene: TRBJ2-5
V gene: TRBV6-5
CDR3 protein: CASTQGGEETQYF

clone size: .
J gene: TRBJ1-6
V gene: TRBV6-5
CDR3 protein: CASSYLTGHSPLHF

clone size: .
J gene: TRBJ1-1
V gene: TRBV19
CDR3 protein: CASSTTPGQGIRTEAFF

clone size: .
J gene: TRBJ2-3
V gene: TRBV3-1/TRBV3-2
CDR3 protein: CASSQFPAGTGGADTQYF

clone size: .
J gene: TRBJ2-2
V gene: TRBV19
CDR3 protein: CASSIVRSSGNTGELFF

clone size: .
J gene: TRBJ2-6
V gene: TRBV5-1
CDR3 protein: CASAEGTGANVLTF

clone size: .
J gene: TRBJ1-4
V gene: TRBV28
CDR3 protein: CASSSPGTGVEKLFF

clone size: .
J gene: TRBJ1-3
V gene: TRBV6-2/TRBV6-3
CDR3 protein: CASSYSSTGLSINTIYF

clone size: .
J gene: TRBJ1-6
V gene: TRBV19
CDR3 protein: CASAPGPSNSPLHF

clone size: .
J gene: TRBJ2-3
V gene: TRBV11-2
CDR3 protein: CASSPPRSGGQTSTDTQYF

clone size: once
J gene: TRBJ2-3
V gene: TRBV7-9
CDR3 protein: CASSKQAGGGDTQYF

clone size: .
J gene: TRBJ2-2
V gene: TRBV30
CDR3 protein: CAGTGTGGFGELFF

clone size: .
J gene: TRBJ1-5
V gene: TRBV6-2/TRBV6-3
CDR3 protein: CASSQGLGQPQHF

clone size: .
J gene: TRBJ1-2
V gene: TRBV2
CDR3 protein: CASGRDRGRGGYGYTF

clone size: .
J gene: TRBJ1-1
V gene: TRBV15
CDR3 protein: CATSTGFENTEAFF

clone size: .
J gene: TRBJ1-2
V gene: TRBV27
CDR3 protein: CASSLNGAYGYTF

clone size: .
J gene: TRBJ1-5
V gene: TRBV19
CDR3 protein: CASTPGGTYQPQHF

clone size: .
J gene: TRBJ1-3
V gene: TRBV30
CDR3 protein: CAWSIAGGNTIYF

clone size: .
J gene: TRBJ2-1
V gene: TRBV29-1
CDR3 protein: CSVFPHGTSGRGEQFF

clone size: .
J gene: TRBJ2-7
V gene: TRBV27
CDR3 protein: CASSLGAGVPYEQYF

clone size: few
J gene: TRBJ2-2
V gene: TRBV7-3
CDR3 protein: CASSFGGTGELFF

clone size: few
J gene: TRBJ1-6
V gene: TRBV6-6
CDR3 protein: CASLGSSYHAPLHF

clone size: .
J gene: TRBJ1-3
V gene: TRBV3-1/TRBV3-2
CDR3 protein: CASSQEGAGLGNTIYF

clone size: .
J gene: TRBJ2-4
V gene: TRBV4-3
CDR3 protein: CASSQDFISPSKNIQYF

clone size: once
J gene: TRBJ2-5
V gene: TRBV13
CDR3 protein: CASSRGTVLETQYF

clone size: .
J gene: TRBJ2-7
V gene: TRBV5-8
CDR3 protein: CASSRGKTYEQYF

clone size: .
J gene: TRBJ1-1
V gene: TRBV5-3
CDR3 protein: CARRPPGTYVNTEAFF

clone size: few
J gene: TRBJ1-6
V gene: TRBV6-1
CDR3 protein: CASSEGQGASPLHF

clone size: .
J gene: TRBJ2-5
V gene: TRBV2
CDR3 protein: CASSEEGARETQYF

clone size: .
J gene: TRBJ2-3
V gene: TRBV28
CDR3 protein: CASSVSSDTQYF

clone size: .
J gene: TRBJ1-4
V gene: TRBV3-1/TRBV3-2
CDR3 protein: CASSRGTGFEKLFF

clone size: .
J gene: TRBJ2-5
V gene: TRBV7-8
CDR3 protein: CASSPRRAIQETQYF

clone size: .
J gene: TRBJ1-1
V gene: TRBV30
CDR3 protein: CAWSKQGGTEAFF